This T cell receptor (beta chain) stems from a study of vaccination and CD4 T cells after COVID-19 (dated by TCRdb to between 2021 and 2023). Broadly, across the study: SARS-CoV-2 positivity had been established in the convalescent patients by nasal swab PCR, and mild disease was recorded in under ten of these patients and severe disease in one. For stimulating the cultures, overlapping spike peptide pools were used, derived from SARS-CoV-2 as well as from the common cold coronaviruses HCoV-NL63, HCoV-OC43 and HCoV-229E. In control cultures, a CEFX viral epitope pool was used as positive control, an HIV-1 Nef peptide pool was used as negative control, or no peptide was added. In around nine COVID-19 convalescent patients and a handful of infection-naive healthy vaccine recipients, the spike-specific CD4+ TCR repertoire before mRNA vaccination was compared with the repertoire after mRNA vaccination. Post-COVID blood samples from convalescent patients were collected a median of about 100 days after diagnosis, with a range of 35 to 161 days. Participants got two doses of the Pfizer-BioNTech BNT162b2 vaccine (n=8) or two doses of the Moderna mRNA-1273 vaccine (n=2). Six males and four females were included in the convalescent cohort, with two Hispanic individuals, seven Caucasians, two Asians and one multiracial person represented. Post-vaccine blood samples were obtained a median of about 70 days after the second vaccine dose, with a range of roughly 14 to 241 days.

Findings and caveats that apply to the study as a whole: The median number of SARS-CoV-2-reactive clonotypes rose from under 25 after infection to 38 after vaccination, but the change was not significant. In convalescent patients, nearly all vaccine-specific clones (304 of 307) were found to be mono-reactive for SARS-CoV-2 spike rather than cross-reactive with common cold coronaviruses. In convalescent patients, a median roughly 87% of post-vaccine SARS-CoV-2-reactive clones were detected only after vaccination, suggesting vaccine-specific priming. Relatively few convalescent patients were included in the study, and early timepoints after natural infection were not analyzed.

A few counts support this clonotype. What this receptor recognizes is not known. Nothing much larger sits one base from this clone, and base qualities are not available. V is reduced by 5 bases and J by 1 base, leaving a spacing of 15 bases between them. CDR1 and CDR2 (MDHEN, SYDVKM) derive from the germline V gene. The CDR3 covers 16 residues, taking in both the cysteine and the phenylalanine. Of all the DNA, just the CDR3 is kept, 48 bases in frame from base 1. The library was obtained by PCR. At the Johns Hopkins FTIC core, DNA from the cultured CD4+ T cells underwent TCR sequencing with the Oncomine TCR Beta short-read assay. The QIAamp micro DNA kit was used to extract genomic DNA from the cultured CD4+ T cells. Oncomine TCR Beta libraries from cultured CD4+ T cells were pooled with unique dual indexes and sequenced on an Illumina iSeq 100. The study's processing was this. Non-productive sequences were removed, and CDR3s that did not start with C, did not end with F or W, or were shorter than 7 amino acids were discarded. The MANAFEST web application identified antigen-specific clonotypes by comparing peptide-stimulated wells against reference wells and other culture wells. To be called positive, a clone needed an FDR below 0.05, an odds ratio above 5, and a productive frequency above 0.1% in at least two of three replicate wells. A clonotype counted as cross-reactive if it showed significant expansion both in the SARS-CoV-2 spike wells and in at least one common cold coronavirus spike condition. Using R version 3.6.1, CDR3 homology was evaluated through Levenshtein distances (stringdist) along with unrooted phylogenetic trees (ape). TCRdb reran the public reads through fastp at Q25 and MiXCR, keeping productive beta chains. Entries are consolidated by CDR3 protein sequence, retaining the most common genes and DNA. These V and J calls originate from TCRdb's pipeline instead of the authors' own analysis. The sample profile shows about 12,000 distinct CDR3 sequences; 60% of them were found once. Jointly, the top ten make up about 8% of the sample.

The label giving this sample's treatment or condition can be read as: roughly 10-day PBMC culture with coronavirus spike peptide pools or control peptides (ViraFEST assay). The study used the ViraFEST assay, which expanded antigen-specific T cells with peptide pools and then identified expanded clonotypes by TCR sequencing. The convalescent patients' positive SARS-CoV-2 PCR tests were from March to December 2020, which was before the Alpha, Beta and Delta variants emerged in the United States. PBMCs were cultured at about 2 million per well in IMDM supplemented with approximately 4.7% human AB serum and around 10 IU/ml IL-2, with about 10 ug/ml peptide pools added. On days 3 and 7, half of the culture medium was replaced with fresh IL-2-containing medium. CD4+ T cells were isolated after around 11 days of culture through negative selection using the EasySep CD4+ T cell isolation kit. Ficoll-Paque Plus gradient centrifugation was used to isolate PBMCs from whole blood, and the isolated PBMCs were then either used fresh or cryopreserved at -140C. In general, triplicate wells were set up for every culture condition.

This clonotype originated in a human donor who had recovered from COVID-19. What was sequenced was CD4+ T cells from blood, cultured in vitro. Rearrangement joined TRBV28 to TRBJ1-5; the best D guess is TRBD1, with 6 bases matching. The CDR3 here reads CASSPGGGRSNQPQHF. The nucleotide sequence is TGTGCCAGCAGTCCCGGAGGGGGGAGAAGCAATCAGCCCCAGCATTTT.